Presented here are 17 T cell receptor beta chains from one specimen sequenced in a study of T cell clusters in autoimmune cytopenias. Roughly 40,000 genome equivalents of blood DNA were amplified for TRB. TRB rearrangements were amplified by touch-down multiplex PCR with mixed TRB-A/B primers. TCRdb reprocessed the multiplex PCR reads; each CDR3 protein has one entry and no DNA is given. Its listing shows some 7,000 distinct CDR3 sequences. The material sequenced was peripheral blood. All receptors derive from a human donor with an autoimmune cytopenia or autoimmune hepatitis (not recorded which).

The J gene is TRBJ1-6, the V gene TRBV13; the TRBD1 assignment by TCRdb is unverifiable without DNA. Germline lookup yields CDR1 PRHDT and CDR2 FYEKMQ (reference sequence). This CDR3 is 12 amino acids long. The CDR3 spells CASSSGGSPLHF.

The genes are TRBV7-4 and TRBJ1-2. The germline CDR1 and CDR2 sequences are SGHVT and SQSDAQ. This CDR3 region has 11 residues. CDR3 region: CASTSLGGYTF.

The chain joins TRBV6-5 to TRBJ2-3. Germline V lookup: CDR1 MNHEY, CDR2 SVGAGI. The CDR3 extends over 11 amino acids. Here the CDR3 reads CASGSTDTQYF.

This clonotype is identified as medium-sized from frequency. This chain connects TRBV5-6 to TRBJ2-3; the TRBD2 assignment by TCRdb is unverifiable without DNA. This CDR3 contains 17 residues. Per the germline V gene, CDR1 is SGHDT and CDR2 is YYEEEE. The CDR3 protein is CASSRLSLAGGTDTQYF.

The gene calls are TRBV19 and TRBJ2-1; checking the TCRdb D call of TRBD2 is not possible without DNA. The CDR3 is 15 residues long. Per germline, CDR1 LNHDA and CDR2 SQIVND (reference sequence). The CDR3 protein is CASRLLAGGYNEQFF.

This clonotype registers medium-sized by frequency. V is TRBV29-1 and J is TRBJ2-5; the TCRdb D gene call, TRBD1, has no DNA to confirm it. Germline loops: CDR1 SQVTM, CDR2 ANQGSEA. CDR3 length: 13 residues. The CDR3 loop reads CSVEVGGGETQYF.

The V and J genes are TRBV6-6 and TRBJ2-5. The CDR3 sequence is 16 residues long. Looked up from germline, CDR1 is MNHNY and CDR2 is SVGAGI (reference sequence). The CDR3 sequence is CASSYFGGGYQETQYF.

The CDR3 loop reads CASSFDRGISYEQYF. The gene calls are TRBV7-2 and TRBJ2-7; without DNA, the TCRdb call of TRBD1 cannot be checked. The CDR3 totals 15 residues. Germline V CDR1 and CDR2: SGHTA, FQGNSA.

This chain connects TRBV7-6 to TRBJ2-2; as DNA is missing, the TRBD1 call by TCRdb cannot be tested. Germline CDR1 reads SGHVS; CDR2 reads FNYEAQ. This CDR3 is 13 amino acids long. The CDR3 protein is CASSPRNPGELFF.

Here the CDR3 reads CASSEADTQYF. This rearrangement joins TRBV7-2 to TRBJ2-3. The length of the CDR3 is 11 residues. The germline gives CDR1 SGHTA, CDR2 FQGNSA.

Frequency places this clonotype as large (0.1 to 1%). CDR3 in amino acids: CSVQGQAGEQYF. The rearrangement uses TRBV29-1 and TRBJ2-7; TCRdb returns TRBD1, unconfirmable since there is no DNA. Germline CDR1 reads SQVTM; CDR2 reads ANQGSEA. There are 12 residues in the CDR3.

This sequence joins TRBV6-1 and TRBJ2-7; TCRdb gives TRBD1 as the D gene, but with no DNA this cannot be confirmed. This CDR3 spans 17 amino acids. Germline loops: CDR1 MNHNS, CDR2 SASEGT. The CDR3 protein is CASRDDRGSSFSYEQYF.

The CDR3 loop reads CASSDQSGLLGYTF. The gene calls are TRBV6-1 and TRBJ1-2. Germline V gives CDR1 MNHNS, CDR2 SASEGT. The CDR3 has 14 amino acids.

This chain uses TRBV19 with TRBJ2-3; TCRdb's D call of TRBD1 is untestable without DNA. Germline V gene data show CDR1 as LNHDA and CDR2 as SQIVND (reference sequence). This CDR3 region has 16 residues. This CDR3 reads CASSISGAYPTDTQYF. Full variable domain (remainder filled in from reference TRBV19 and TRBJ2-3): DGGITQSPKYLFRKEGQNVTLSCEQNLNHDAMYWYRQDPGQGLRLIYYSQIVNDFQKGDIAEGYSVSREKKESFPLTVTSAQKNPTAFYLCASSISGAYPTDTQYFGPGTRLTVL.

Considering frequency, this clonotype is medium-sized (0.01 to 0.1%). The chain combines TRBV19 with TRBJ1-5; TCRdb gives TRBD1 as the D gene, but with no DNA this cannot be confirmed. Germline assignment: CDR1 LNHDA and CDR2 SQIVND (reference sequence). This CDR3 is built from 15 residues. This chain's CDR3 is CASSIGTGGNQPQHF.

This clonotype is classed as medium-sized by frequency. This rearrangement joins TRBV7-2 to TRBJ2-2; the D call from TCRdb, TRBD2, cannot be confirmed without DNA. CDR1 is SGHTA and CDR2 is FQGNSA in the germline V gene. This CDR3 comprises 15 residues. The CDR3 sequence: CASRRGREVAGELFF.

The chain is built from TRBV19 and TRBJ1-2. The length of the CDR3 is 13 residues. Germline V gene sequence: CDR1 LNHDA, CDR2 SQIVND (reference sequence). The CDR3 protein is CASSIDPIYGYTF.